The 11 T cell receptor beta chains below come from one sample, sequenced in a study of response to subunit inactivated influenza vaccine. Via MiXCR, TCRdb re-called the RT-PCR reads, giving one row per CDR3 protein. The data hold about 780,000 distinct CDR3 sequences, with 15% to 20% observed a single time. The sample in question was PBMCs from blood, obtained around 5 days after vaccination. The receptors here all came from a middle-aged man who received an inactivated influenza vaccine.

The rearrangement joins TRBV27 to TRBJ2-1; D remains ambiguous. CDR1 MNHEY and CDR2 SMNVEV come from the germline V gene (reference sequence). The V end lost 6 bases, the J end lost 5 bases, and 14 bases lay between the germline ends. This CDR3 region has 14 residues. The CDR3 nucleotides are TGTGCCAGCAGAAAGGGTGGTCCGAACAATGAGCAGTTCTTC. Its translation: CASRKGGPNNEQFF.

The chain is built from TRBV28 and TRBJ1-3; D might be TRBD1 (5 bases). Looked up from germline, CDR1 is MDHEN and CDR2 is SYDVKM. This CDR3 region has 14 residues. V was shortened by 3 bases and J by 3 bases, with 9 bases between the two germline ends. CDR3 DNA sequence: TGTGCCAGCAGTTTCCGGGGGGGTGGAAACACCATATATTTT. Translating gives CASSFRGGGNTIYF.

This chain connects TRBV20-1 to TRBJ2-7; 9 bases map to TRBD2. This CDR3 is 14 amino acids long. CDR1 is DFQATT, CDR2 SNEGSKA, per germline (reference sequence). The V gene end was trimmed by 4 bases and the J gene end by 2 bases; junction bases not matched to a gene: 6. Written as DNA, the CDR3 is TGCAGTGCTATAACCTTAGCGGGAGCCTACGAGCAGTACTTC. Translating gives CSAITLAGAYEQYF.

This sequence joins TRBV7-8 and TRBJ1-5, with D perhaps TRBD1 (5 bases). Trimming took off 1 base at V and 6 bases at J, with 13 bases between the two ends. The germline gives CDR1 SGHVS, CDR2 FQNEAQ. There are 15 residues in the CDR3. CDR3 sequence: CASSLGAGFGQPQHF. The CDR3 bases are TGTGCCAGCAGCTTAGGGGCAGGGTTCGGTCAGCCCCAGCATTTT.

The V and J genes are TRBV5-5 and TRBJ2-7, with 8 positions matching TRBD2. V shed 4 bases and J 7 bases; nucleotides not matched to a gene: 16. The germline CDR1 and CDR2 sequences are SGHKS and YYEKEE (reference sequence). CDR3 length equals 16 residues. The CDR3 sequence: CASSPYRGAGVHEQYF. The CDR3 bases are TGTGCCAGCAGCCCCTACCGGGGAGCGGGAGTTCATGAGCAGTACTTC.

The rearrangement links TRBV20-1 to TRBJ1-2; 9 nucleotides match TRBD1. The V gene end was trimmed by 3 bases and the J gene end by 9 bases; junction bases not matched to a gene: 8. This CDR3 contains 13 residues. Per the germline V gene, CDR1 is DFQATT and CDR2 is SNEGSKA (reference sequence). CDR3 in amino acids: CSARTFDRGSYTF. CDR3 coding DNA: TGCAGTGCTAGGACCTTCGACAGGGGGAGCTACACCTTC.

This clonotype was found once. The rearrangement links TRBV24-1 to TRBJ1-2; no reliable D call. V was clipped by 4 bases and J by 1 base, with 6 bases between them. This CDR3 is 13 amino acids long. Germline CDR1 KGHDR, CDR2 SFDVKD. The CDR3 nucleotides are TGTGCCACCAGTGAGTGGGTTAACTATGGCTACACCTTC. Translation: CATSEWVNYGYTF.

The chain couples TRBV18 to TRBJ2-7; TRBD2 is a possible D gene (6 bases). CDR1 is KGHSH, CDR2 LQKENI, per germline. CDR3 size: 16 residues. The V end lost 3 bases, the J end lost 1 base, and 16 bases lay between the germline ends. As DNA, the CDR3 is TGTGCCAGCTCACCCATGGTAGCGGAGGCTTCCTACGAGCAGTACTTC. Translated: CASSPMVAEASYEQYF.

V usage is TRBV27 and J usage is TRBJ2-6; D gene unclear. CDR3 length: 16 residues. Trimming took 3 bases from V and 2 from J, leaving 11 bases between them. CDR1 and CDR2 (germline): MNHEY, SMNVEV (reference sequence). CDR3 sequence: CASSLVVGPGANVLTF. The DNA of the CDR3 is TGTGCCAGCAGTTTGGTCGTGGGCCCTGGGGCCAACGTCCTGACTTTC.

This clonotype was seen more than once but under ten times. The CDR3 is CASSQVTSTGELFF. The CDR3 DNA is TGCGCCAGCAGCCAAGTTACATCGACCGGGGAGCTGTTTTTT. The genes are TRBV4-1 and TRBJ2-2; D remains ambiguous. The CDR3 covers 14 residues. Trimming cost V 1 base and J 5 bases, with 8 bases left between them. Per the germline V gene, CDR1 is MGHRA and CDR2 is YSYEKL.

This clonotype was found a few times. V is TRBV7-6 and J is TRBJ2-1; D is perhaps TRBD2 (5 bases). Germline V gene lookup returns CDR1 SGHVS and CDR2 FNYEAQ. This CDR3 comprises 18 residues. V gave up 1 base and J gave up 0 bases, with 16 bases separating them. This CDR3 reads CASSLVADTGSSYNEQFF. The CDR3 DNA sequence: TGTGCCAGCAGCTTAGTTGCTGACACGGGGAGCTCCTACAATGAGCAGTTCTTC.